This entry lists 24 T cell receptor beta chains sequenced from one sample in a study of cytomegalovirus exposure and HLA in healthy donors. PCR was performed using 60 Vbeta and 13 Jbeta primers. Profiled with immunoSEQ multiplex PCR; TCRdb holds only in-frame clones, not every one. Of about 120,000 clones listed, 75% to 85% were seen once; the top ten hold around 1.9%. The sequenced material came from PBMCs. All receptors come from a man between 40 and 49 years old in good health and CMV-seronegative.

CDR3 nucleotides: TGTGCCACCAGCAGAGTAAGGACCCAGGGAAAGGGAAACATTCAGTACTTC. Its protein is CATSRVRTQGKGNIQYF. V is TRBV15 and J is TRBJ2-4; possibly TRBD1 for D (5 bases). The CDR3 runs to 17 residues. V lost 1 base and J lost 6, with 19 bases in between. Germline assignment: CDR1 LNHNV and CDR2 YYDKDF (reference sequence).

The chain carries TRBV28 and TRBJ1-2, with a possible D match to TRBD1 (6 bases). CDR1 and CDR2 from the germline V gene are MDHEN and SYDVKM. The germline V and J ends were trimmed by 8 bases and 1 base, with 17 bases remaining between them. The CDR3 is 15 amino acids. The CDR3 sequence is CASDSTGTSNYGYTF. CDR3 coding DNA: TGTGCCAGCGATAGCACAGGGACTAGTAACTATGGCTACACCTTC.

V and J are TRBV5-1 and TRBJ2-4, with D possibly TRBD1 on 6 matching bases. V lost 0 bases and J lost 12, with 19 bases in between. This CDR3 is built from 15 residues. Germline CDR1 and CDR2: SGHRS and YFSETQ. CDR3 amino acids: CASSLAGSSMDSQYF. The CDR3 bases are TGCGCCAGCAGCTTGGCCGGTTCTTCGATGGACAGTCAGTACTTC.

The rearrangement joins TRBV7-2 to TRBJ2-1, with 7 nucleotides matching TRBD1. J lost 4 bases, V lost 5 bases, and 11 bases had no gene match. CDR1 SGHTA and CDR2 FQGNSA come from the germline V gene. The length of the CDR3 is 16 residues. CDR3 in DNA: TGTGCCAGCAGCCCACACATAACAGGGGTTTACAATGAGCAGTTCTTC. This sequence encodes CASSPHITGVYNEQFF. Combining the CDR3 with reference TRBV7-2 and TRBJ2-1 gives the whole variable domain GAGVSQSPSNKVTEKGKDVELRCDPISGHTALYWYRQSLGQGLEFLIYFQGNSAPDKSGLPSDRFSAERTGGSVSTLTIQRTQQEDSAVYLCASSPHITGVYNEQFFGPGTRLTVL.

This chain links TRBV19 with TRBJ1-5; 10 nucleotides align to TRBD1. Germline CDR1 is LNHDA and CDR2 is SQIVND (reference sequence). Germline trimming cut 4 bases from V and 2 bases from J; bases unmatched to any gene: 2. The CDR3 sequence is 15 residues long. CDR3 in DNA: TGTGCCAGTAGTACCGGGACAGGGGGCAATCAGCCCCAGCATTTT. Translation: CASSTGTGGNQPQHF.

This chain joins TRBV30 and TRBJ2-3; D is unresolved. The germline gives CDR1 GTSNPN, CDR2 SVGIG (reference sequence). V was cut by 3 bases and J by 2 bases, with 12 bases left in between. CDR3 size: 14 residues. CDR3 amino acids: CAWRSGRHTDTQYF. CDR3 nucleotide sequence: TGTGCCTGGAGATCGGGTCGTCACACAGATACGCAGTATTTT. The entire variable domain, with the rest obtained from reference TRBV30 and TRBJ2-3, is as follows: SQTIHQWPATLVQPVGSPLSLECTVEGTSNPNLYWYRQAAGRGLQLLFYSVGIGQISSEVPQNLSASRPQDRQFILSSKKLLLSDSGFYLCAWRSGRHTDTQYFGPGTRLTVL.

This chain uses TRBV27 with TRBJ1-5; D unresolved. Germline loops: CDR1 MNHEY, CDR2 SMNVEV (reference sequence). The germline V and J ends were trimmed by 4 bases and 3 bases, with 13 bases remaining between them. The CDR3 is made up of 15 amino acids. The CDR3 DNA reads as TGTGCCAGCAGTTGGGAGGGTGGATCCAATCAGCCCCAGCATTTT. This codes for CASSWEGGSNQPQHF.

This clone was counted once. The chain carries TRBV2 and TRBJ2-3, with 8 bases matching TRBD2. Unmatched junction bases numbered 1, after V lost 9 bases and J lost 5 bases. Germline CDR1 reads SNHLY; CDR2 reads FYNNEI. This CDR3 has 11 residues. CDR3 region: CASTSGDTQYF. CDR3 sequence (DNA): TGTGCCAGTACTAGCGGAGATACGCAGTATTTT.

This clone came up a few times. The rearrangement uses TRBV7-2 and TRBJ2-2, with D unclear. This CDR3 contains 15 residues. Trimming shortened V by 3 bases and J by 1 base, and 9 bases separated the two germline ends. Germline V CDR1 and CDR2: SGHTA, FQGNSA. This chain's CDR3 is CASSLRNLNTGELFF. Written as DNA, the CDR3 is TGTGCCAGCAGCTTGAGAAATCTGAACACCGGGGAGCTGTTTTTT.

The V call is TRBV2, the J call TRBJ1-4; TRBD1 might be the D (5 bases). Trimming pared 2 bases from V and 5 bases from J, leaving 12 bases between. Germline loops: CDR1 SNHLY, CDR2 FYNNEI. The CDR3 is 15 amino acids. CDR3 in DNA: TGTGCCAGCAGTGAATCTAGGGGTGGGAATGAAAAACTGTTTTTT. Residues: CASSESRGGNEKLFF.

This clone was found once. The CDR3 sequence: CASGRGRYEQYF. The CDR3 DNA reads as TGTGCTAGTGGCAGGGGCAGGTACGAGCAGTACTTC. The chain employs TRBV12-5 and TRBJ2-7; possible D gene TRBD1, 6 bases. The CDR3 runs to 12 residues. Trimming removed 6 bases at V and 4 bases at J, with 10 bases between. Per germline, CDR1 LGHNT and CDR2 FRNRAP. Drawing the rest from reference TRBV12-5 and TRBJ2-7, the complete variable domain is DARVTQTPRHKVTEMGQEVTMRCQPILGHNTVFWYRQTMMQGLELLAYFRNRAPLDDSGMPKDRFSAEMPDATLATLKIQPSEPRDSAVYFCASGRGRYEQYFGPGTRLTVT.

The rearrangement links TRBV15 to TRBJ2-1; weak D call: TRBD1 (6 bases). The CDR3 is 15 residues long. Germline assignment: CDR1 LNHNV and CDR2 YYDKDF (reference sequence). Trimming stripped 6 bases from V and 0 bases from J, with 12 bases between. The CDR3, as DNA: TGTGCCACCAGTCTACAACAGGGCTCCTACAATGAGCAGTTCTTC. Protein: CATSLQQGSYNEQFF.

This clone has just one count. The chain joins TRBV18 to TRBJ2-7, with 12 bases that match TRBD2. The CDR3 has 16 residues. CDR1 and CDR2 (germline): KGHSH, LQKENI. With V trimmed by 5 bases and J by 0 bases, 5 bases remained unmatched. The CDR3 DNA sequence: TGTGCCAGCTCAGACGCTAGCGGGAGGGTCTCCTACGAGCAGTACTTC. This gives the protein CASSDASGRVSYEQYF.

The rearrangement links TRBV27 to TRBJ2-1; D not certain. The germline CDR1 and CDR2 sequences are MNHEY and SMNVEV (reference sequence). The CDR3 extends over 12 amino acids. Trimming left V 4 bases short and J 10 bases short, with 11 bases between. In DNA form, the CDR3 reads TGTGCCAGCAGTTCCCAATACGGGGAGCAGTTCTTC. It specifies CASSSQYGEQFF.

This chain joins TRBV7-6 and TRBJ2-5; 9 nucleotides match TRBD2. The germline V gene has CDR1 SGHVS and CDR2 FNYEAQ. This CDR3 has 15 amino acids. The J segment lost 3 bases and the V segment lost 5 bases, leaving 7 bases of the junction unmatched. The CDR3 region has the DNA TGTGCCAGCAGCCCTATTATAGCGGGAGAAGAGACCCAGTACTTC. This encodes CASSPIIAGEETQYF.

This sequence joins TRBV15 and TRBJ2-3; D possibly corresponds to TRBD2 (7 bases). In germline, CDR1 is LNHNV, CDR2 YYDKDF (reference sequence). The CDR3 is 14 amino acids. Deletions cut 3 bases from V and 6 bases from J, with 13 bases between. In nucleotides, the CDR3 is TGTGCCACCAGCAGGGCAGGGGAGGGCGATACGCAGTATTTT. Translating gives CATSRAGEGDTQYF. Full variable domain (remainder filled in from reference TRBV15 and TRBJ2-3): DAMVIQNPRYQVTQFGKPVTLSCSQTLNHNVMYWYQQKSSQAPKLLFHYYDKDFNNEADTPDNFQSRRPNTSFCFLDIRSPGLGDTAMYLCATSRAGEGDTQYFGPGTRLTVL.

This clone was found a few times. J is TRBJ2-2 and V is TRBV30; maybe TRBD1 (5 bases). Germline V gives CDR1 GTSNPN, CDR2 SVGIG (reference sequence). CDR3 size: 16 residues. Trimming pared 4 bases from V and 5 bases from J, leaving 20 bases between. CDR3 loop: CAWTLSRREVTGELFF. CDR3 nucleotide sequence: TGTGCCTGGACCCTCTCTCGCAGGGAAGTTACCGGGGAGCTGTTTTTT.

This chain joins TRBV2 and TRBJ1-1; D is uncertain. The CDR3 totals 12 residues. In germline, CDR1 is SNHLY, CDR2 FYNNEI. V was cut by 5 bases and J by 1 base, with 5 bases left in between. This chain's CDR3 is CASSRSNTEAFF. DNA of the CDR3: TGTGCCAGCAGTCGGTCGAACACTGAAGCTTTCTTT.

V and J are TRBV14 and TRBJ2-3, with 8 bases aligning to TRBD2. Germline V gene data show CDR1 as SGHDN and CDR2 as FVKESK. This CDR3 contains 16 residues. Trimming at V came to 4 bases and at J to 2 bases, leaving 8 bases not matched to a gene. The CDR3 region has the DNA TGTGCCAGCAGCCTCCAGCGGGGGTACTCCACAGATACGCAGTATTTT. Residues: CASSLQRGYSTDTQYF.

The CDR3 region is CASLLETQYF. CDR3 coding DNA: TGTGCCAGCCTCCTAGAGACCCAGTACTTC. The rearrangement links TRBV21-1 to TRBJ2-5; TRBD2 reflects the table's D call only, with no check against the DNA. TRBV21-1 is given as a pseudogene. CDR3 length: 10 residues.

This clone was picked up one time. The chain is built from TRBV27 and TRBJ2-1, with D perhaps TRBD2 (7 bases). Germline loops: CDR1 MNHEY, CDR2 SMNVEV (reference sequence). V gave up 5 bases and J gave up 12 bases, with 17 bases separating them. This CDR3 comprises 13 residues. CDR3 in amino acids: CASSPKLGGAQFF. The DNA for the CDR3 is TGTGCCAGCAGTCCCAAATTGGGGGGGGCGCAGTTCTTC.

V usage is TRBV28 and J usage is TRBJ2-7, with D possibly TRBD2 on 5 matching bases. Per germline, CDR1 MDHEN and CDR2 SYDVKM. The V and J ends lost 7 bases and 0 bases respectively, with 13 bases between them. This CDR3 contains 14 residues. The CDR3 bases are TGTGCCAGCAAATTGGCGGACTCCTCCTACGAGCAGTACTTC. This translates into CASKLADSSYEQYF.

This clone appeared a few times. The chain recombines TRBV5-4 with TRBJ2-3; D gene uncertain. Trimming stripped 1 base from V and 4 bases from J, with 7 bases between. CDR3 length: 13 amino acids. Germline assignment: CDR1 SGHNT and CDR2 YYREEE (reference sequence). This CDR3 is CASSLQVPDTQYF. The CDR3, as DNA: TGTGCCAGCAGCTTGCAGGTTCCAGATACGCAGTATTTT.

This clone was counted a single time. The genes are TRBV7-2 and TRBJ2-7, with 7 nucleotides matching TRBD2. Germline V gene sequence: CDR1 SGHTA, CDR2 FQGNSA. The CDR3 loop spans 16 amino acids. V lost 1 base to trimming and J lost 4 bases; unmatched junction nucleotides: 10. As DNA, the CDR3 is TGTGCCAGCAGCTTAGTAGAGCTAGCGGTCGGGTACGAGCAGTACTTC. Translation gives CASSLVELAVGYEQYF.